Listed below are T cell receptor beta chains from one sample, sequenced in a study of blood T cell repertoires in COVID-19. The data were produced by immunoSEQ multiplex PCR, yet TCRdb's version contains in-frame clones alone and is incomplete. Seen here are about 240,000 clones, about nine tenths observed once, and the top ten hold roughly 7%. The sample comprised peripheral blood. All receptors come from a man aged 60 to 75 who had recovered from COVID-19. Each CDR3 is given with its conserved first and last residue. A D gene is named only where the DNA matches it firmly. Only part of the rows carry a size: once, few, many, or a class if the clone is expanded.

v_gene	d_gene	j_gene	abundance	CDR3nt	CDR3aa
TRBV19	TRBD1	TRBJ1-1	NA	TGTGCCAGTAGTACTCCTTCCACAGGGGCGGCTGAAGCTTTCTTT	CASSTPSTGAAEAFF
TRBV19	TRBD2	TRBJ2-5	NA	TGTGCCAGTAGTATAGTGGGAGGGGAGACCCAGTACTTC	CASSIVGGETQYF
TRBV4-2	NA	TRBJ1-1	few	TGTGCCAGCAGCCAACCACCACTACTGAAGCTGGCGAACACTGAAGCTTTCTTT	CASSQPPLLKLANTEAFF
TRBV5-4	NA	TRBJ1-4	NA	TGTGCCAGCAGCCTGACACCCAATGAAAAACTGTTTTTT	CASSLTPNEKLFF
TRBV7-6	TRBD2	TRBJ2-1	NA	TGTGCCAGCAGCCCTAGTCATACGCGACTAGCGGGGGCGGGCAATGAGCAGTTCTTC	CASSPSHTRLAGAGNEQFF
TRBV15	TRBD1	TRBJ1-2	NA	TGTGCCACCAGCAGAGGGCTCGACAGGGAATATGGCTACACCTTC	CATSRGLDREYGYTF
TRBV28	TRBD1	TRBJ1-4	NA	TGTGCCAGCACTGCGGACAGGGCACTGTTTTTT	CASTADRALFF
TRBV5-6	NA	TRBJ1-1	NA	TGTGCCAGCGGGGGCTGGACCACTGAAGCTTTCTTT	CASGGWTTEAFF
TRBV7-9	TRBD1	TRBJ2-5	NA	TGTGCCAGCAGCTTAGTGGGCGGACAGGTGGAAACCCAGTACTTC	CASSLVGGQVETQYF
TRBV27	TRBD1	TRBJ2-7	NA	TGTGCCAGCAGTTTGGAGGGACAGGGATTTCCCTACGAGCAGTACTTC	CASSLEGQGFPYEQYF
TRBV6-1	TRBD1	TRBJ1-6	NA	TGTGCCAGCAGTGAGGGACAGGGTCGACTTTTCTCACCCCTCCACTTT	CASSEGQGRLFSPLHF
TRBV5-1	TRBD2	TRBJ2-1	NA	TGCGCCAGCAGCTTGAGCGGGGGTACCTACAATGAGCAGTTCTTC	CASSLSGGTYNEQFF
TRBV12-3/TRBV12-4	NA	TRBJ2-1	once	TGTGCCAGCAGTCCAGGACAGTACGGTGAGCAGTTCTTC	CASSPGQYGEQFF
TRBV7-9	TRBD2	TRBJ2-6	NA	TGTGCCAGCAGCTCTATGCGACTAGCGGGGGACTCTGGGGCCAACGTCCTGACTTTC	CASSSMRLAGDSGANVLTF
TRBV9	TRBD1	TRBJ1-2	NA	TGTGCCAGCAGCCGACAGGGAAACTATGGCTACACCTTC	CASSRQGNYGYTF
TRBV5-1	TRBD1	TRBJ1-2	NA	TGCGCCAGCAGCTTGTTTCTGGGACAGGGACCCTGGGGCTACACCTTC	CASSLFLGQGPWGYTF
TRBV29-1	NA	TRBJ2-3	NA	TGCAGCGTTGGGGCAGGGAACACAGATACGCAGTATTTT	CSVGAGNTDTQYF
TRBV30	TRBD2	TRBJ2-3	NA	TGTGCCTGGAGTGTAGGCGGGGGTTTGGGCACAGATACGCAGTATTTT	CAWSVGGGLGTDTQYF
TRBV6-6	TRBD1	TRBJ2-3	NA	TGTGCCAGCAGTTTGGGACAGGGGGCAGATACGCAGTATTTT	CASSLGQGADTQYF
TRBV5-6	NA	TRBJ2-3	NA	TGTGCCAGCAGCTTCCTGGCGAGGACAGATACGCAGTATTTT	CASSFLARTDTQYF
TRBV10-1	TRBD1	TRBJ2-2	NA	TGCGCCAGCAGTGAGGGACAGGGGGCTTGGGAGCTGTTTTTT	CASSEGQGAWELFF
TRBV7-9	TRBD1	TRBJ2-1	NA	TGTGCCAGCAGCCACCGGGACAGACCCTACAATGAGCAGTTCTTC	CASSHRDRPYNEQFF
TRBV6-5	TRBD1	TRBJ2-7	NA	TGTGCCAGCAGTTACTCTCGGGACAGTTCCTACGAGCAGTACTTC	CASSYSRDSSYEQYF
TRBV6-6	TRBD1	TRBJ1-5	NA	TGTGCCAGCAAAAACCGGGACAGTAATAGCAATCAGCCCCAGCATTTT	CASKNRDSNSNQPQHF
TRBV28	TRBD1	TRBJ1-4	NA	TGTGCCAGCAGGGACAGGGTTGAAAAACTGTTTTTT	CASRDRVEKLFF
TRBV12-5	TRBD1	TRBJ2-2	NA	TGTGCTAGTGGTTCGCAGGGGGCGACGGGCACCGGGGAGCTGTTTTTT	CASGSQGATGTGELFF
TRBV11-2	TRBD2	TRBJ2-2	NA	TGTGCCAGCAGCTTAATACCGGGACTACGATTGAACACCGGGGAGCTGTTTTTT	CASSLIPGLRLNTGELFF
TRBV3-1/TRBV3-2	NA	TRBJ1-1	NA	TGTGCCAGCAGCCATGGAGCAGGGTCTGAAGCTTTCTTT	CASSHGAGSEAFF
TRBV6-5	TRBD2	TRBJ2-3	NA	TGTGCCAGCAGTTATGGGACTAGGTTCACAGATACGCAGTATTTT	CASSYGTRFTDTQYF
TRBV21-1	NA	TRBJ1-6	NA	TGTGCCAGCAGCAACCTAAACGCGGACAGGACTAATTCACCCCTCCACTTT	CASSNLNADRTNSPLHF
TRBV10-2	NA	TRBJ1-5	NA	TGCGCCAGCAGTAATCTTTATCCGGGGTATAGCAATCAGCCCCAGCATTTT	CASSNLYPGYSNQPQHF
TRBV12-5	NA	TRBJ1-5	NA	TGTGCTAGTGGTTTGATCTTACGGGATTATAGCAATCAGCCCCAGCATTTT	CASGLILRDYSNQPQHF
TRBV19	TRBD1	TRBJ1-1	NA	TGTGCCAGTAGTAAACTTGTAAACAGGGGGCGACAGTACACTGAAGCTTTCTTT	CASSKLVNRGRQYTEAFF
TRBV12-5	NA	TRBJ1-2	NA	TGTGCTAGTGGCACCGGACAGTCCGCCCCCTTC	CASGTGQSAPF
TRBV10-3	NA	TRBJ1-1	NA	TGTGCCATCAGTGAGTCACAGGCGACTGAAGCTTTCTTT	CAISESQATEAFF
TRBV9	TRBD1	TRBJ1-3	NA	TGTGCCAGCAGCGTGGTGGGACAGGGGCCTGGAAACACCATATATTTT	CASSVVGQGPGNTIYF